A selection of T cell receptor beta chains follows, all from one sample in a study of patients and donors after allogeneic stem cell transplantation. One entry per CDR3 protein results from TCRdb running MiXCR on the RT-PCR reads. The table lists about 210,000 distinct CDR3 sequences, about 38% of them singletons. The sequencing sample was made of blood, either unsorted or a sorted T cell fraction (not recorded which). These receptors all stem from a human donor who was either an allogeneic HSCT recipient or a stem cell or donor lymphocyte infusion donor (not recorded which). It is not recorded whose cells these are; they may come from a transplant donor. Both conserved end residues are part of each CDR3. A D gene is named only where the DNA matches it firmly. Only some rows state a clone size, as once, few, many or a class for expanded clones.

NA | TRBJ2-7 | NA | TRBV7-8 | TGTGCCAGCAGCTTAGGCGCCCTGGGGCTAGATCCCTACGAGCAGTACTTC | CASSLGALGLDPYEQYF
NA | TRBJ1-1 | NA | TRBV21-1 | TGTGCCAGCAGCAAGCCGGGCTCTCGAGTCACTGAAGCTTTCTTT | CASSKPGSRVTEAFF
NA | TRBJ2-3 | NA | TRBV7-3 | TGTGCCAGCAGCTCGGTAGGGAGGAGCACAGATACGCAGTATTTT | CASSSVGRSTDTQYF
NA | TRBJ2-7 | NA | TRBV10-3 | TGTGCCATCACCGGGACACCTGGGACCTACGAGCAGTACTTC | CAITGTPGTYEQYF
NA | TRBJ1-2 | few | TRBV9 | TGTGCCAGCAGCGTAGGAACGGGGGCAGGCTATGGCTACACCTTC | CASSVGTGAGYGYTF
NA | TRBJ1-6 | NA | TRBV6-5 | TGTGCCAGCAGTTACCGGGGGGGATCCTATAATTCACCCCTCCACTTT | CASSYRGGSYNSPLHF
NA | TRBJ2-7 | NA | TRBV20-1 | TGCAGTGCAAGGACGGACTCCTACGAGCAGTACTTC | CSARTDSYEQYF
NA | TRBJ2-7 | NA | TRBV28 | TGTGCCAGCAACAGTCCCCTTTACGAGCAGTACTTC | CASNSPLYEQYF
NA | TRBJ1-1 | NA | TRBV15 | TGTGCCACCAGCAGAGTCGGGCTCGGCGAAGCTTTCTTT | CATSRVGLGEAFF
TRBD1 | TRBJ1-6 | NA | TRBV5-5 | TGTGCCAGCAGCTTCAAGACAGGGAGTCCGAATTCACCCCTCCACTTT | CASSFKTGSPNSPLHF
NA | TRBJ2-5 | few | TRBV18 | TGTGCCAGCTCAGAGACACAAGAGACCCAGTACTTC | CASSETQETQYF
NA | TRBJ2-3 | NA | TRBV12-3/TRBV12-4 | TGTGCCAGCAGTTTATCATTGGGAAGAGGGACAGATACGCAGTATTTT | CASSLSLGRGTDTQYF
NA | TRBJ1-6 | NA | TRBV4-3 | TGCGCCAGCAGCCAAGTGGGGTCTTATAATTCACCCCTCCACTTT | CASSQVGSYNSPLHF
NA | TRBJ1-2 | NA | TRBV12-3/TRBV12-4 | TGTGCCAGCAGTTTATCGGCAGGGGATGGCTACACCTTC | CASSLSAGDGYTF
NA | TRBJ1-1 | NA | TRBV3-1 | TGTGCCAGCAGCCAAGACGTTTTTCTGAACACTGAAGCTTTCTTT | CASSQDVFLNTEAFF
TRBD1 | TRBJ1-1 | few | TRBV18 | TGTGCCAGCTCACCAAACAGGGGCACTGAAGCTTTCTTT | CASSPNRGTEAFF
NA | TRBJ1-1 | NA | TRBV7-2 | TGTGCCAGCACCGTTTACAAGGGCACTGAAGCTTTCTTT | CASTVYKGTEAFF
NA | TRBJ1-1 | NA | TRBV18 | TGTGCCAGCTCACCACGGGGCGGCCTGAACACTGAAGCTTTCTTT | CASSPRGGLNTEAFF
NA | TRBJ2-6 | many | TRBV2 | TGTGCCAGCAGCCCCTGGAGTGGGGCCAACGTCCTGACTTTC | CASSPWSGANVLTF
NA | TRBJ1-4 | NA | TRBV4-3 | TGCGCCAGCAGCCCCGGACAGCTTGAAAAACTGTTTTTT | CASSPGQLEKLFF
NA | TRBJ2-5 | NA | TRBV28 | TGTGCCAGCAGTTTTAGACAGACCCCGAGCCAGTACTTC | CASSFRQTPSQYF
NA | TRBJ2-7 | NA | TRBV5-1 | TGCGCCAGCAGCTTGTTAAGGGCAAGGGACGAGCAGTACTTC | CASSLLRARDEQYF
NA | TRBJ2-1 | once | TRBV5-6 | TGTGCCAGCAGCTTGTGGCAGATCAATGAGCAGTTCTTC | CASSLWQINEQFF
NA | TRBJ2-5 | NA | TRBV6-2/TRBV6-3 | TGTGCCAGCAGTTACTACAGGGATTGGGAGACTCAGTACTTC | CASSYYRDWETQYF
NA | TRBJ2-1 | NA | TRBV6-4 | TGTGCCAGCAGTGACTCGGCAGGGACCTACAATGAGCAGTTCTTC | CASSDSAGTYNEQFF
TRBD2 | TRBJ2-1 | few | TRBV20-1 | TGCAGTGCTAGGGGACTAGCGGGGAGACTCGATGAGCAGTTCTTC | CSARGLAGRLDEQFF
TRBD1 | TRBJ1-1 | NA | TRBV5-1 | TGCGCCAGCAGCCTTCGACAGGGATCGAACACTGAAGCTTTCTTT | CASSLRQGSNTEAFF
TRBD1 | TRBJ1-1 | few | TRBV12-3/TRBV12-4 | TGTGCCAGCAGTTTGGGGACAGGGGAGGGCACTGAAGCTTTCTTT | CASSLGTGEGTEAFF
NA | TRBJ1-6 | few | TRBV4-3 | TGCGCCAGCAGCCAAGTCCGAGGCTCCTATAATTCACCCCTCCACTTT | CASSQVRGSYNSPLHF
NA | TRBJ1-6 | once | TRBV5-1 | TGCGCCAGCAGCTTAGAGCGGCCGGGACGCGATAATTCACCCCTCCACTTT | CASSLERPGRDNSPLHF
TRBD1 | TRBJ2-1 | NA | TRBV5-1 | TGCGCCAGCAGCTTGAGGATTGGACAGGGGTACAATGAGCAGTTCTTC | CASSLRIGQGYNEQFF
NA | TRBJ1-3 | NA | TRBV4-2 | TGTGCCAGCAGCGCCCAGGAGGGGGGAAACACCATATATTTT | CASSAQEGGNTIYF